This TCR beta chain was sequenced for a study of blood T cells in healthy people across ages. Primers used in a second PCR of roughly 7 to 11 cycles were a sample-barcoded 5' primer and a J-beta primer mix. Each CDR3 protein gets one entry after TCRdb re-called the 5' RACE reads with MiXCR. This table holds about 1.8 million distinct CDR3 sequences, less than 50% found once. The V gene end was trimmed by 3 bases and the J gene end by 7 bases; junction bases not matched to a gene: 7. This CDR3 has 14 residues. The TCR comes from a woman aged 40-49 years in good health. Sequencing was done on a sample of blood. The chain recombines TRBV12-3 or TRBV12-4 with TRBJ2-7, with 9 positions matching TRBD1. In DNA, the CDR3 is TGTGCCAGCAGTTTCGGACAGGGGACTCGGGAGCAGTACTTC. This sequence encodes CASSFGQGTREQYF.